This T cell receptor (beta chain) was profiled in a study of T cells expressing NK-cell markers. Template switching by 5'RACE with UMIs generated the TCR beta cDNA. TCRdb reanalyzed the 5' RACE reads, giving one entry per CDR3 protein sequence and no DNA. The sample totals almost 450,000 distinct CDR3 sequences. The clonotype originates from a woman aged 18 to 75 in good health. Sequencing input: blood T cells: a sorted CD56 or NKG2C T cell subset, CD4+ or CD8+ T cells, or bulk PBMC T cells (not recorded which).

CDR3 protein: CASSGGRPNEKLFF. The genes are TRBV12-3 or TRBV12-4 and TRBJ1-4; TCRdb reports TRBD1, a call that lacks DNA to check it against. The CDR3 has 14 residues.